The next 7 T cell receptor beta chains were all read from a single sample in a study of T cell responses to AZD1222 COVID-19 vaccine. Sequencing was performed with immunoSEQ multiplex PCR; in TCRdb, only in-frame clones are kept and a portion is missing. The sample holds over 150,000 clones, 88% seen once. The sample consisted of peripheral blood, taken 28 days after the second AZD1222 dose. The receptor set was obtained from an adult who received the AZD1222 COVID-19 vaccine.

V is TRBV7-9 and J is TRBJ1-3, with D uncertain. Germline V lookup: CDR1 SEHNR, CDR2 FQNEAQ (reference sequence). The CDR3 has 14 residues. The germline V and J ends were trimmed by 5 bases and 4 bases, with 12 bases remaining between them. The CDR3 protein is CASSPRMGGNTIYF. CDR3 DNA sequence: TGTGCCAGCAGCCCGAGGATGGGAGGAAACACCATATATTTT.

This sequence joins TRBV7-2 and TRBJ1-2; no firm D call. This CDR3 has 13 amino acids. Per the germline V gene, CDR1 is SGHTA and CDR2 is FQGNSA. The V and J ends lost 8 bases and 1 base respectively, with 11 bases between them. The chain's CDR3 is CASEPRVNYGYTF. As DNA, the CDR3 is TGTGCCAGCGAACCGCGGGTTAACTATGGCTACACCTTC. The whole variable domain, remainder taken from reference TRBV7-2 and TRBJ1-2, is GAGVSQSPSNKVTEKGKDVELRCDPISGHTALYWYRQSLGQGLEFLIYFQGNSAPDKSGLPSDRFSAERTGGSVSTLTIQRTQQEDSAVYLCASEPRVNYGYTFGSGTRLTVV.

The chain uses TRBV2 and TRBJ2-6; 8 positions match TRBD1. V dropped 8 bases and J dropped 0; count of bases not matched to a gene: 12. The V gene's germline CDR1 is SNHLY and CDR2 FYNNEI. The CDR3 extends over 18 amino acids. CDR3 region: CASFGRQGPSSGANVLTF. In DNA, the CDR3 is TGTGCCAGCTTTGGCCGACAGGGGCCGAGCTCTGGGGCCAACGTCCTGACTTTC.

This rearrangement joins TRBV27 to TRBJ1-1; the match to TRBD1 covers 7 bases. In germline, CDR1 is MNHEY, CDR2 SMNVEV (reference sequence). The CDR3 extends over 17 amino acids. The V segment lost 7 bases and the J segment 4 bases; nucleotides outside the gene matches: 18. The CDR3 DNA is TGTGCCAGCAAAGGGGGACAGTGGGGCATTGAGGGCACTGAAGCTTTCTTT. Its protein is CASKGGQWGIEGTEAFF.

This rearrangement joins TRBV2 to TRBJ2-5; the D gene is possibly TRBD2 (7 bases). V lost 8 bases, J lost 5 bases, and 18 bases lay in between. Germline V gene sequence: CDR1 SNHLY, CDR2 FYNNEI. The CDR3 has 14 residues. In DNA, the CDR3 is TGTGCCAGCGATGGCGGGGGCAGAGGGGAGACCCAGTACTTC. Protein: CASDGGGRGETQYF.

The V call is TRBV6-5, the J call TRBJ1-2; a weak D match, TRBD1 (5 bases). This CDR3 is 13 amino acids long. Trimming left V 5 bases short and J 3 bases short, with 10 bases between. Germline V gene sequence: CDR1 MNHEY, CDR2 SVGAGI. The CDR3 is CASSPQGDYGYTF. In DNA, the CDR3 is TGTGCCAGCAGTCCCCAGGGTGACTATGGCTACACCTTC.

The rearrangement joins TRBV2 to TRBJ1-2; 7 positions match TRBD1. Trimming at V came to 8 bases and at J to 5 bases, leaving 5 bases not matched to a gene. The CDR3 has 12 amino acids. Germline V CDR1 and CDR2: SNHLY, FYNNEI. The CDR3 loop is CASGQGVYGYTF. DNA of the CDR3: TGTGCCAGCGGGCAGGGGGTATATGGCTACACCTTC.